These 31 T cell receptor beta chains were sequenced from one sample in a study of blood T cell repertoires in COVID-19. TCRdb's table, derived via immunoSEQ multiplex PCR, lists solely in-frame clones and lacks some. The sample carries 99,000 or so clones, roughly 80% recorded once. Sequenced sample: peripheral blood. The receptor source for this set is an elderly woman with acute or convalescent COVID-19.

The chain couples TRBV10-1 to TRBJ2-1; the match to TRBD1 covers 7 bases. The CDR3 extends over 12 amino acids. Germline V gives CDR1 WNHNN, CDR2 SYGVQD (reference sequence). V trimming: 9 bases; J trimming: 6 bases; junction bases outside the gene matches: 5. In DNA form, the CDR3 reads TGCGCCAGGCAGACAGGGAGCAATGAGCAGTTCTTC. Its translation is CARQTGSNEQFF.

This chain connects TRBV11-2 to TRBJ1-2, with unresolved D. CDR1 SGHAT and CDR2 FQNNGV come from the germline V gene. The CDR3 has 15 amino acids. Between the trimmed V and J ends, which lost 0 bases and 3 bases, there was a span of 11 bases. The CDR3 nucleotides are TGTGCCAGCAGCTTAGATGTTAACAGAGACTATGGCTACACCTTC. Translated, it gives CASSLDVNRDYGYTF.

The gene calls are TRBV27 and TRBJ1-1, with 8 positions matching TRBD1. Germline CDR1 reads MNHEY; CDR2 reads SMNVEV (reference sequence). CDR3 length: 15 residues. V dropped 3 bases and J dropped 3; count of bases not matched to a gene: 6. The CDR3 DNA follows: TGTGCCAGCAGTTTCGGCAGGGGGCGTTACACTGAAGCTTTCTTT. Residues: CASSFGRGRYTEAFF.

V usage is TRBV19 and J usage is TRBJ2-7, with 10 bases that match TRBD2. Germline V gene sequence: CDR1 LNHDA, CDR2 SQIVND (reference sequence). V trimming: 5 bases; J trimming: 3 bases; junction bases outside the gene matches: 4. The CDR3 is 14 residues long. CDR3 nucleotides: TGTGCCAGTAGTGAGGGACTAGCGTTCTACGAGCAGTACTTC. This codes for CASSEGLAFYEQYF. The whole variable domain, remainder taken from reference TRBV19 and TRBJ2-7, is DGGITQSPKYLFRKEGQNVTLSCEQNLNHDAMYWYRQDPGQGLRLIYYSQIVNDFQKGDIAEGYSVSREKKESFPLTVTSAQKNPTAFYLCASSEGLAFYEQYFGPGTRLTVT.

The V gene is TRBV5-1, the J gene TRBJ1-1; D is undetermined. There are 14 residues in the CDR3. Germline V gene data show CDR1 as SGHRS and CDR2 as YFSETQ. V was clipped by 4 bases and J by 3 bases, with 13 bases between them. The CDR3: CASSTDYVDTEAFF. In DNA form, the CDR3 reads TGCGCCAGCAGCACCGACTATGTGGACACTGAAGCTTTCTTT.

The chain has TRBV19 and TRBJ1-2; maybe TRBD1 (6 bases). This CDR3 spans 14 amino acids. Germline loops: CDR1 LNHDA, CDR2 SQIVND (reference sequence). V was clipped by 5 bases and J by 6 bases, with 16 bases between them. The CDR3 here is CASSPGGQRNGYTF. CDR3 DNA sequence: TGTGCCAGTAGTCCGGGGGGGCAAAGGAATGGCTACACCTTC.

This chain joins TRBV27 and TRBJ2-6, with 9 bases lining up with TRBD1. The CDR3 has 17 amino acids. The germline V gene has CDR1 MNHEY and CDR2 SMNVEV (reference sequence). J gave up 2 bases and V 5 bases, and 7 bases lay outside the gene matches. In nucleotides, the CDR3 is TGTGCCAGCAGTCCCGGGACAGGGTTGGCTGGGGCCAACGTCCTGACTTTC. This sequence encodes CASSPGTGLAGANVLTF.

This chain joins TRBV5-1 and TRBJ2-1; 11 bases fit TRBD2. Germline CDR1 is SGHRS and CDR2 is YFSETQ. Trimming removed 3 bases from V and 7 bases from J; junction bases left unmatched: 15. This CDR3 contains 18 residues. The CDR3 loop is CASSYTSGSSVVVNEQFF. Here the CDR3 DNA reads TGCGCCAGCAGCTACACTAGCGGGAGTTCGGTAGTTGTTAATGAGCAGTTCTTC.

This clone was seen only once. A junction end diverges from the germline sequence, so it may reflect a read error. Here the CDR3 reads CASSLEWAEQFF. For the CDR3, the DNA is TGCGCCAGCAGTTTGGAGTGGGCCGAGCAGTTCTTC. The chain links TRBV5-1 to TRBJ2-1, with D unclear. The CDR3 has 12 residues. Germline CDR1 is SGHRS and CDR2 is YFSETQ.

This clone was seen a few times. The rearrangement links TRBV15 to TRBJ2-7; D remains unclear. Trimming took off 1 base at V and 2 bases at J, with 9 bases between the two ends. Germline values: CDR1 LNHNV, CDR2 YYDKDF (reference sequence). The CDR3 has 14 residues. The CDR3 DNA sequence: TGTGCCACCAGCAGAGTGAACGGTGCCTACGAGCAGTACTTC. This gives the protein CATSRVNGAYEQYF. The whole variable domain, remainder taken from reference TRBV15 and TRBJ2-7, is DAMVIQNPRYQVTQFGKPVTLSCSQTLNHNVMYWYQQKSSQAPKLLFHYYDKDFNNEADTPDNFQSRRPNTSFCFLDIRSPGLGDTAMYLCATSRVNGAYEQYFGPGTRLTVT.

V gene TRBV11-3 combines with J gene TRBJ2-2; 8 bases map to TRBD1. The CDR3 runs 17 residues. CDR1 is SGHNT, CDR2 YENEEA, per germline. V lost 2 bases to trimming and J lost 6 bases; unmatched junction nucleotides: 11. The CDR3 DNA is TGTGCCAGCAGCTTAACAGGGGGGATGGGTCTAGCCGGGGAGCTGTTTTTT. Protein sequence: CASSLTGGMGLAGELFF.

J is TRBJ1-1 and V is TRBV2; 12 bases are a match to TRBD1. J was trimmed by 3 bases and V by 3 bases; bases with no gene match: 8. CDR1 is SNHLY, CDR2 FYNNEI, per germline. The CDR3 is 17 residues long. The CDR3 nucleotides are TGTGCCAGCAGTGAGGGGACAGGGGGCTTCGATCACACTGAAGCTTTCTTT. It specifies CASSEGTGGFDHTEAFF. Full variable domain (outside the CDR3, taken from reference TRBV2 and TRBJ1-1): EPEVTQTPSHQVTQMGQEVILRCVPISNHLYFYWYRQILGQKVEFLVSFYNNEISEKSEIFDDQFSVERPDGSNFTLKIRSTKLEDSAMYFCASSEGTGGFDHTEAFFGQGTRLTVV.

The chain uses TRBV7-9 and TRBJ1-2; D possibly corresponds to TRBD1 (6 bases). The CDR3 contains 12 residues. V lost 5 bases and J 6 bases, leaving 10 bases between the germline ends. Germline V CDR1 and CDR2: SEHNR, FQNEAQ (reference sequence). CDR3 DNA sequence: TGTGCCAGCAGCAACAGGGAGCATGGCTACACCTTC. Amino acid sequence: CASSNREHGYTF.

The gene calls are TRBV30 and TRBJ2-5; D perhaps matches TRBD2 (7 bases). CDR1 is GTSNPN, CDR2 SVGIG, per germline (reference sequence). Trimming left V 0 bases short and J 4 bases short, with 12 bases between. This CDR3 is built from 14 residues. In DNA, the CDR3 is TGTGCCTGGAGTGTGGGGGGGGCCAGAGAGACCCAGTACTTC. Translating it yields CAWSVGGARETQYF.

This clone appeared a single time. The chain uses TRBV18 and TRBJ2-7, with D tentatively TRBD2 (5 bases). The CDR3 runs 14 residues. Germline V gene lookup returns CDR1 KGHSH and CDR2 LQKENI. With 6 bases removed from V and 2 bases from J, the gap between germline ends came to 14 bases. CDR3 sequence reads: CASSPGKGAYEQYV. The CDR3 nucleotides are TGTGCCAGCTCCCCCGGAAAGGGAGCCTACGAGCAGTACGTC.

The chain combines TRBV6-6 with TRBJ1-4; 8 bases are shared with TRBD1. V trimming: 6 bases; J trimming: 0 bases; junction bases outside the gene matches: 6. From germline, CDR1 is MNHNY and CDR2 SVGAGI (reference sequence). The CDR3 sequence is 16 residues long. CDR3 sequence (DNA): TGTGCCAGCAGGGATAGGGACAGGTCAACTAATGAAAAACTGTTTTTT. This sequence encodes CASRDRDRSTNEKLFF.

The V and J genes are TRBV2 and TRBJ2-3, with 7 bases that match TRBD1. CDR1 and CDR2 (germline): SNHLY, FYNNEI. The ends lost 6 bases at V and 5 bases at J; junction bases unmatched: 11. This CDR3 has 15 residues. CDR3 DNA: TGTGCCAGCAGGTACAGGGGAAGTATTGGAGATACGCAGTATTTT. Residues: CASRYRGSIGDTQYF.

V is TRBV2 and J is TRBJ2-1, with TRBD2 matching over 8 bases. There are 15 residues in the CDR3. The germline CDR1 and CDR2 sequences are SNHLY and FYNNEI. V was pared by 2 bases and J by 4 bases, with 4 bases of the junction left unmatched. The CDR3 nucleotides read TGTGCCAGCAGTGAACTAGCGGGTTCTTACAATGAGCAGTTCTTC. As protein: CASSELAGSYNEQFF.

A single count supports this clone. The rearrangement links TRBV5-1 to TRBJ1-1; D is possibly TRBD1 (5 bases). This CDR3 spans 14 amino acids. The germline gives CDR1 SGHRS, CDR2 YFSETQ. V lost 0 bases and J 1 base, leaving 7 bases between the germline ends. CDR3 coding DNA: TGCGCCAGCAGCTTGGACGGGGGGAACACTGAAGCTTTCTTT. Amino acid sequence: CASSLDGGNTEAFF.

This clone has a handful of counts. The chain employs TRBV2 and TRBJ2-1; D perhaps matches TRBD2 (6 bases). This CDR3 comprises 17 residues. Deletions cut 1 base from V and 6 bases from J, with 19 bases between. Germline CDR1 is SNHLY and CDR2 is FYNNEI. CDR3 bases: TGTGCCAGCAGTGAAGGGGTAGGCAGGACTATACTCAATGAGCAGTTCTTC. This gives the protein CASSEGVGRTILNEQFF.

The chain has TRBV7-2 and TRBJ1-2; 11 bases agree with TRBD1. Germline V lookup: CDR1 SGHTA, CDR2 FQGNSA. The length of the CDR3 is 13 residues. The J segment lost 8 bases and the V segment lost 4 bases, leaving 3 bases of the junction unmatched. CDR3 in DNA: TGTGCCAGCAGCTCGGGACAGGGGGGAGGCTACACCTTC. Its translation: CASSSGQGGGYTF.

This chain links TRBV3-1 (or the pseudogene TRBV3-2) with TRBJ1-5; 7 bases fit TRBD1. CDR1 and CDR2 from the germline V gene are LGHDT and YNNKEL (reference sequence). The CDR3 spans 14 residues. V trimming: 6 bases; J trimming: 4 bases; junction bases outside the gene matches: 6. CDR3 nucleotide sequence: TGTGCCAGCAGTCGACAGGGTCAAAATCAGCCCCAGCATTTT. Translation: CASSRQGQNQPQHF.

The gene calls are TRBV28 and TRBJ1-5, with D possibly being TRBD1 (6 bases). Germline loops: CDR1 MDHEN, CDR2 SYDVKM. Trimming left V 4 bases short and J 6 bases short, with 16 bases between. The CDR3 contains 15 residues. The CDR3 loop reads CASSWGTPGSQPQHF. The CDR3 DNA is TGTGCCAGCAGTTGGGGGACACCAGGGAGTCAGCCCCAGCATTTT.

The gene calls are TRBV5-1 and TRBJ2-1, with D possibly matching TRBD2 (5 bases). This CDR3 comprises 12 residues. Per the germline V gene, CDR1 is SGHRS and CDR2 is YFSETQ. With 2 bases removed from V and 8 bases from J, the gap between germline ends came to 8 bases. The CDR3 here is CASSFVGDEQFF. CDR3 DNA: TGCGCCAGCAGCTTTGTGGGAGATGAGCAGTTCTTC.

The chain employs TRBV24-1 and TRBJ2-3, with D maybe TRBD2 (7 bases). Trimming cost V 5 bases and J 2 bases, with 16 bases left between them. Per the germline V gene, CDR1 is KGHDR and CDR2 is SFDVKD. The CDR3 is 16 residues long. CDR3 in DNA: TGTGCCACCAGTGGGGGGCTAGCGGAGTTCACAGATACGCAGTATTTT. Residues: CATSGGLAEFTDTQYF.

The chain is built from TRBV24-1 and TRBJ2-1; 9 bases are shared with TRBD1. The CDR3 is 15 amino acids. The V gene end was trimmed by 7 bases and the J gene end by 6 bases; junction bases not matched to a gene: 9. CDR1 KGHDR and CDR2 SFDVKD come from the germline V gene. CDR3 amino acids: CATRTTGGLTNEQFF. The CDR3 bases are TGTGCCACCAGAACCACAGGGGGCCTGACCAATGAGCAGTTCTTC.

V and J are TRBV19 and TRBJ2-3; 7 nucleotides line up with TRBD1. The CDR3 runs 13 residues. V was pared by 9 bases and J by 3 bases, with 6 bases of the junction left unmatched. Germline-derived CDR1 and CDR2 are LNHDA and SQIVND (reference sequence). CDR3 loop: CASSTGRTDTQYF. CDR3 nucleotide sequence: TGTGCCAGCTCGACAGGGAGAACAGATACGCAGTATTTT.

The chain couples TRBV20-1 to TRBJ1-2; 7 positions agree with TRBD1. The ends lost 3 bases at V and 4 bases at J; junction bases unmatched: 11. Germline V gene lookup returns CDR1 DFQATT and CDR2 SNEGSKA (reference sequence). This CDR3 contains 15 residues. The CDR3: CSASSGTATLYGYTF. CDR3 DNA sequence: TGCAGTGCTAGTTCCGGGACAGCTACTCTCTATGGCTACACCTTC.

The CDR3 DNA reads as TGTGCCAGCAGCTTAAGGTTCAGCGGGAGGATGGATGAGCAGTTCTTC. It codes for CASSLRFSGRMDEQFF. V usage is TRBV7-2 and J usage is TRBJ2-1; 9 bases are a match to TRBD2. Losses at the gene ends were 2 bases for V and 8 bases for J; bases not matched to a gene: 10. The V gene's germline CDR1 is SGHTA and CDR2 FQGNSA. CDR3 length: 16 amino acids. The whole variable domain, filled in from reference TRBV7-2 and TRBJ2-1, reads GAGVSQSPSNKVTEKGKDVELRCDPISGHTALYWYRQSLGQGLEFLIYFQGNSAPDKSGLPSDRFSAERTGGSVSTLTIQRTQQEDSAVYLCASSLRFSGRMDEQFFGPGTRLTVL.

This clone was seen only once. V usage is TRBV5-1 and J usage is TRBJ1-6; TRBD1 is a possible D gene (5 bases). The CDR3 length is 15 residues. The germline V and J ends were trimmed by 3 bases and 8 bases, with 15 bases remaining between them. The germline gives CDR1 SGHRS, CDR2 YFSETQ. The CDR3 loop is CASSYRGGIDSPLHF. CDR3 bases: TGCGCCAGCAGCTACCGTGGGGGGATAGATTCACCCCTCCACTTT.

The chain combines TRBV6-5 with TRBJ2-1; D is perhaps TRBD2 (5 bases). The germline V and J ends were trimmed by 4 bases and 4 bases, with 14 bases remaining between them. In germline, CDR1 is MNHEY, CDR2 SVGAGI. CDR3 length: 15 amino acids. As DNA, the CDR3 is TGTGCCAGCAGTTTTAAGGGCGAGGGTTACAATGAGCAGTTCTTC. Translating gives CASSFKGEGYNEQFF.